Sequencing of this TCR beta chain was carried out in a study of identical twins. Study outcomes and limitations: Conclusions were based on cross-sectional statistical analysis, without following the same donors. Models underpredicted monozygotic twin sharing of out-of-frame TCR alpha.

The ends were cut back, 5 bases at V and 7 bases at J, with 6 bases in the middle. The CDR3 runs 11 residues. Germline V gene sequence: CDR1 SGHAT, CDR2 FQDESV (reference sequence). Template switching introduced a universal primer site, and the cDNA bore unique molecular identifiers. TCRdb re-analysed the 5' RACE reads in MiXCR, keeping a single row per CDR3 protein. The table shows around 510,000 distinct CDR3 sequences, with roughly 13% occurring only once. Details on this clonotype: Its antigen is unidentified.

The sample was also linked to a second study, of yellow fever vaccine responses in identical twins.

The TCR was taken from a woman aged 18 to 35 in good health. The source material was CD4+ T cells sorted from blood. The chain combines TRBV11-1 with TRBJ2-1; D is uncertain. The CDR3 region is CASSPQNEQFF. CDR3 DNA: TGTGCCAGCAGCCCCCAGAATGAGCAGTTCTTC.